This TCR beta chain was identified during a study of blood T cells in healthy people across ages. It was with a sample-barcoded 5' primer and a J-beta primer mix that a second PCR of roughly 7 to 12 cycles was run. Each CDR3 protein is one row after TCRdb ran MiXCR on the 5' RACE reads. The table shows 1.5 million to 2 million distinct CDR3 sequences, with 25% to 30% occurring only once. Study-wide findings and caveats: The long-lived group displayed more naive CD4+ cells, plus higher diversity, than the aged donors did.

Turning to this clonotype: The antigen remains undetermined.

The CDR3 has 17 amino acids. Per germline, CDR1 SGDLS and CDR2 YYNGEE. The ends lost 2 bases at V and 2 bases at J; junction bases unmatched: 8. The clonotype comes from a young woman in good health. This sequence joins TRBV9 and TRBJ2-1; TRBD2 aligns across 9 bases. Sequencing used blood. CDR3 DNA sequence: TGTGCCAGCAGCGTGGACCTAGCGGGAAACGCCTACAATGAGCAGTTCTTC. Amino acid sequence: CASSVDLAGNAYNEQFF.